The subject of this entry is one T cell receptor (beta chain). Antigen specificity is unknown. The data were obtained in a study of T cell repertoires in cytomegalovirus infection. Study-wide background: The authors used CMV epitopes that were HLA-C-restricted (recently identified) and HLA-B-restricted (well studied). Overall study findings and caveats: The cumulative frequency of public TCR beta families identified carriers of CMV plus the relevant HLA.

One entry per CDR3 protein results from TCRdb running MiXCR on the reads. The data contain roughly 570,000 distinct CDR3 sequences, over 35% of them singletons. This CDR3 is 17 amino acids long. V lost 7 bases and J lost 7, with 28 bases in between. From germline, CDR1 is MNHNY and CDR2 SVGAGI (reference sequence). The chain is built from TRBV6-6 and TRBJ1-2; the D is unclear. The sequence derives from a human donor in good health (CMV status not recorded). Some clones in this sample may be carry-over from other donors' samples. This sample comprised cultured PBMCs, obtained from culture after CMV antigen stimulation. The CDR3 here is CASTIPSAPRHPGGYTF. The CDR3, as DNA: TGTGCCAGCACCATCCCGTCAGCGCCTCGCCATCCGGGTGGCTACACCTTC.